The clone carrying this T cell receptor (beta chain) was seen only a few times. The target antigen is unknown. TCRdb reprocessed the RT-PCR reads with MiXCR, giving one entry per CDR3 protein. This table holds about 190,000 distinct CDR3 sequences, 13% to 15% found once. This sample is drawn from a study of response to subunit inactivated influenza vaccine. Findings and limits, study-wide: The authors put forward the suggestion that each seasonal influenza vaccination may bring in only a limited number of new T cells.

The germline CDR1 and CDR2 sequences are SGHVS and FQNEAQ. The CDR3 consists of 16 residues. V lost 6 bases and J lost 0, with 17 bases in between. The genes are TRBV7-8 and TRBJ2-5; weak D call: TRBD1 (6 bases). Sequenced here: CD8+ T cells sorted from PBMCs, sampled 5 to 6 days after vaccination. The receptor comes from a man aged 45-65 years who received an inactivated influenza vaccine. This CDR3 is CASRLTGTQYQETQYF. CDR3 nucleotide sequence: TGTGCCAGCAGGTTAACCGGGACACAGTACCAAGAGACCCAGTACTTC.